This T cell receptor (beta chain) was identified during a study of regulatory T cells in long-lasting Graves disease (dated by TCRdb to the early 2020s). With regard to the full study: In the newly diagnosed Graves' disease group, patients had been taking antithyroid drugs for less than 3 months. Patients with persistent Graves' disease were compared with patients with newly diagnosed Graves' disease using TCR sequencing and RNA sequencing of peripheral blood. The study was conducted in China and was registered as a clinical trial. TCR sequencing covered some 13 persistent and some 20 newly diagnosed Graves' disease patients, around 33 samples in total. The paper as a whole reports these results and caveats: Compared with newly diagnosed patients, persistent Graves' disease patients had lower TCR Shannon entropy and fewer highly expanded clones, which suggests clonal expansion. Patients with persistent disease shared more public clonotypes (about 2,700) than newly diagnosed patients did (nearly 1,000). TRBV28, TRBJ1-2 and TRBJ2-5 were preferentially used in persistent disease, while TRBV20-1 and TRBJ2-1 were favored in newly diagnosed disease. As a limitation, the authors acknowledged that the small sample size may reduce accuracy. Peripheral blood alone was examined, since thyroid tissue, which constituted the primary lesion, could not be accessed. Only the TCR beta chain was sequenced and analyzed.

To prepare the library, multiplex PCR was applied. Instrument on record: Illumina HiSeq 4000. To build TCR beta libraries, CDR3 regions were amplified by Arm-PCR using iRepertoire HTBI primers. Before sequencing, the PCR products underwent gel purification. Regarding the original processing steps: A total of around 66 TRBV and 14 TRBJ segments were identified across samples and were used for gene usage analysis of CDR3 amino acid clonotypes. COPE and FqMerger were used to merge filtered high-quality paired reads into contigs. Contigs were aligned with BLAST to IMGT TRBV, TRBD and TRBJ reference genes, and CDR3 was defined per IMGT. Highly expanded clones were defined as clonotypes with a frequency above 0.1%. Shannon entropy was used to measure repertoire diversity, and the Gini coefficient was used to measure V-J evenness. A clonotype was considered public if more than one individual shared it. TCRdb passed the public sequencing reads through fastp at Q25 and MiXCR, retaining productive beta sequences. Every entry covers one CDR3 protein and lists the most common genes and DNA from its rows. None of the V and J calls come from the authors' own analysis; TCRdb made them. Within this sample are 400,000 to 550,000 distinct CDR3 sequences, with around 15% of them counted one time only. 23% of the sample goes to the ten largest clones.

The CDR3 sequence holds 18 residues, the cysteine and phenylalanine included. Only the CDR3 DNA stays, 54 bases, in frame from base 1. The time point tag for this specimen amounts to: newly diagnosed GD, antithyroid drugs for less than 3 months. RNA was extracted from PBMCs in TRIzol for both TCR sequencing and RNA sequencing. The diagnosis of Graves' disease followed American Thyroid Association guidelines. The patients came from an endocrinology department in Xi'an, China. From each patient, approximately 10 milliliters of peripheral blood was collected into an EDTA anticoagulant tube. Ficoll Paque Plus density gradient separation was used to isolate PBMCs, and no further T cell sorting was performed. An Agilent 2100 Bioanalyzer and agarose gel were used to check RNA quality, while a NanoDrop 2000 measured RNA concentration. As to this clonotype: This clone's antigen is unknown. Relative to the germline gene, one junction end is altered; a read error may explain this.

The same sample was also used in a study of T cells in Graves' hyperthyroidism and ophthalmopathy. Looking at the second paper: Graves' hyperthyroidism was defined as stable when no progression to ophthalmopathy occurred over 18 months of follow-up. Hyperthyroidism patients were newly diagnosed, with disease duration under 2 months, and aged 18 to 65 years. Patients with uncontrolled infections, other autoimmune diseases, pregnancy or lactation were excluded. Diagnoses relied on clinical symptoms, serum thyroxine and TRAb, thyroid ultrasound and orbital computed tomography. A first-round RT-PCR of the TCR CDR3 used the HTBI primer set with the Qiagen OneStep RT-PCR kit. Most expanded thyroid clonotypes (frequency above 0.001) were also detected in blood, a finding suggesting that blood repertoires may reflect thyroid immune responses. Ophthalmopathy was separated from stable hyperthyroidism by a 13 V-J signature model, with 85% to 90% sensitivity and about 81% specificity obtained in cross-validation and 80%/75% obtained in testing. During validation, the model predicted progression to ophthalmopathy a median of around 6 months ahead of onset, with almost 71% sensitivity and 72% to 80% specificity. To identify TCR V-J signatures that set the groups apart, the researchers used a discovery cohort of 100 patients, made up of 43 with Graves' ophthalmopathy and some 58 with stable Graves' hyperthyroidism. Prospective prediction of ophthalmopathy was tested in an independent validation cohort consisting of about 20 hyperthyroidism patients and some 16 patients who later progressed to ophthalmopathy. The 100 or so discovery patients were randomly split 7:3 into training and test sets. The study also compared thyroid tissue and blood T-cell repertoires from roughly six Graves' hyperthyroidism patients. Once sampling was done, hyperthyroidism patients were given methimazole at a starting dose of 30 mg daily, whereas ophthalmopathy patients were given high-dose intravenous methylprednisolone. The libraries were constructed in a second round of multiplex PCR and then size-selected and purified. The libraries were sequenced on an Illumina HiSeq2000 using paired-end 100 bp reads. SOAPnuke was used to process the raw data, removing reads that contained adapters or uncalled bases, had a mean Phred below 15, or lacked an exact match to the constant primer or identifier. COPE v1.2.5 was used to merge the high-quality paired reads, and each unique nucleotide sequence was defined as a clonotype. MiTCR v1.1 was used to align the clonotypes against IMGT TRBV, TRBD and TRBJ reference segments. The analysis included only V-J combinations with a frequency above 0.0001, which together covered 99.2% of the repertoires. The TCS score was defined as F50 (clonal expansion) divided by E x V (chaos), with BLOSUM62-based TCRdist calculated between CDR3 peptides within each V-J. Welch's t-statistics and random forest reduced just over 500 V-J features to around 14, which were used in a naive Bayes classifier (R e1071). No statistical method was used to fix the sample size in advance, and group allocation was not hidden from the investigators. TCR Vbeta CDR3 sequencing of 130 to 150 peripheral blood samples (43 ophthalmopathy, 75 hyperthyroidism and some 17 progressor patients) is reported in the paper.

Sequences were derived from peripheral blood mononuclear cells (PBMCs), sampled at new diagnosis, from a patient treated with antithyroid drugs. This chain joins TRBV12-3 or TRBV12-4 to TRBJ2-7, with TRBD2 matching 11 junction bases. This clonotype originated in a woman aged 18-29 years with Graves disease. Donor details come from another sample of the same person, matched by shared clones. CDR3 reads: CAGSGRTSGPSYSYEQYF. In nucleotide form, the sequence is TGTGCCGGCAGTGGACGGACTAGCGGGCCGAGTTATAGCTACGAGCAGTACTTC.